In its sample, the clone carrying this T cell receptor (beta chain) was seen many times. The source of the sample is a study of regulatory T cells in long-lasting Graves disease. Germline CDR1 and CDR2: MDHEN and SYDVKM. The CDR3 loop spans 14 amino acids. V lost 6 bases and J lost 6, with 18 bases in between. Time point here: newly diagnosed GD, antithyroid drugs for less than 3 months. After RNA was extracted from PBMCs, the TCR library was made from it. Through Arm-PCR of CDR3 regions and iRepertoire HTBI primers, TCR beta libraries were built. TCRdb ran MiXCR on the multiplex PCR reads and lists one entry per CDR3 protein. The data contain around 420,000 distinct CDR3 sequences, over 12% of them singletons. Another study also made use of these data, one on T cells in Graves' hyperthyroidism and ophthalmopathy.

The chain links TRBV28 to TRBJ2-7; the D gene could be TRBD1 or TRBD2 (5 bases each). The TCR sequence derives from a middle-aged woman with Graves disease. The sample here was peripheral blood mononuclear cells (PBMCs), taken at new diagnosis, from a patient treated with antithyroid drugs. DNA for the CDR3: TGTGCCAGCAGGTCCGGGACCCCAAACTCCGAGCAGTACTTC. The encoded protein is CASRSGTPNSEQYF.